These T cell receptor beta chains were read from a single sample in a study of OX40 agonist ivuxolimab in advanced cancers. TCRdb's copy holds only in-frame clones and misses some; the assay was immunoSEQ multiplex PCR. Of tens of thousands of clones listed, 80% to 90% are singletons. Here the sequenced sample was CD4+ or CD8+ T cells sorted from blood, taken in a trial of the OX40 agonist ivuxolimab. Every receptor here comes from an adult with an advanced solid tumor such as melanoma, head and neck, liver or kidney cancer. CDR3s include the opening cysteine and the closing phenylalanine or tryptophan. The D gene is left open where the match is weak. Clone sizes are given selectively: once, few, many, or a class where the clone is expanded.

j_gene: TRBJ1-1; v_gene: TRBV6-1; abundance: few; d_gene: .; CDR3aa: CASSEPGQMNTEAFF; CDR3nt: TGTGCCAGCAGTGAACCAGGACAGATGAACACTGAAGCTTTCTTT
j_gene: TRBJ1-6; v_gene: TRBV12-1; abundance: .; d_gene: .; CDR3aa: CASSFMPRDGGESYNSPLHF; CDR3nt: TGTGCCAGCAGCTTTATGCCCCGTGACGGGGGGGAGTCCTATAATTCACCCCTCCACTTT
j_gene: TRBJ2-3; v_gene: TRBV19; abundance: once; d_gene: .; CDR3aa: CASSTALTGIADTQYF; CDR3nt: TGTGCCAGTAGTACCGCCCTGACAGGTATAGCGGATACGCAGTATTTT
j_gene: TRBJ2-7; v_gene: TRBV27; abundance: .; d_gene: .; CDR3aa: CASSSAPFYEQYF; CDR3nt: TGTGCCAGCAGTTCCGCACCCTTCTACGAGCAGTACTTC
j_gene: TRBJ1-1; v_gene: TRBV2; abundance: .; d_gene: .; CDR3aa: CASSGSRGNTEAFF; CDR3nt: TGTGCCAGCAGTGGTTCAAGGGGGAACACTGAAGCTTTCTTT
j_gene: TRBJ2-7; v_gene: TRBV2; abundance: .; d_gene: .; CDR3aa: CASSERGGPYEQYF; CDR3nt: TGTGCCAGCAGTGAAAGGGGCGGTCCCTACGAGCAGTACTTC
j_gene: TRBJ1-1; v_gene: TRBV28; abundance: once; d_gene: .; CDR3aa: CASISPPLNTEAFF; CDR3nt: TGTGCCAGCATTTCCCCTCCTTTGAACACTGAAGCTTTCTTT
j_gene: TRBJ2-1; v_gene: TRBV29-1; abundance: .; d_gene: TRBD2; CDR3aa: CSAHSGSSSYNEQFF; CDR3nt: TGCAGCGCCCACAGCGGGAGTAGTTCCTACAATGAGCAGTTCTTC
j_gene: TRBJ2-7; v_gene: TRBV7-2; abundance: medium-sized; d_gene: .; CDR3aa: CASSSRTRDKAYEQYF; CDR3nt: TGTGCCAGCAGCTCCCGGACCCGGGACAAAGCCTACGAGCAGTACTTC
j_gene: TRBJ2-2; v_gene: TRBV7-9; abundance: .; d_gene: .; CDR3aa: CASSLGLGGKGTGELFF; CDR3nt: TGTGCCAGCAGCTTAGGGCTCGGCGGGAAGGGAACCGGGGAGCTGTTTTTT
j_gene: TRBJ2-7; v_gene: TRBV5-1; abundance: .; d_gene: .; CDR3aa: CASSSDALSYEQYF; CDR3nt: TGCGCCAGCAGCTCAGACGCTTTGTCCTACGAGCAGTACTTC
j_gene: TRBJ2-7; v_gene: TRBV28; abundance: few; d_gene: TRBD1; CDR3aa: CASSLTGGYEQYF; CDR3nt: TGTGCCAGCAGTTTGACAGGGGGCTACGAGCAGTACTTC
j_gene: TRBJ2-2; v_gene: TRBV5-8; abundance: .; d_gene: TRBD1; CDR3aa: CASSINRGTGGELFF; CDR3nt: TGTGCCAGCAGCATAAACAGGGGGACCGGCGGGGAGCTGTTTTTT
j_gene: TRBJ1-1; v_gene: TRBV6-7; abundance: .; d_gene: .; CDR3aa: CASSYSRLTGNTEAFF; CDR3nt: TGTGCCAGCAGTTACTCGAGGTTGACGGGGAACACTGAAGCTTTCTTT
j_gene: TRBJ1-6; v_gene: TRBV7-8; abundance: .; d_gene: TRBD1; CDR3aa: CASSSPGYGQGISYNSPLHF; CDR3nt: TGTGCCAGCAGCTCCCCCGGCTACGGACAGGGGATATCCTATAATTCACCCCTCCACTTT
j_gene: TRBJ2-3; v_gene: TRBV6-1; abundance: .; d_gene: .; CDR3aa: CAITPTGLNTQYF; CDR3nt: TGTGCCATTACCCCGACGGGGTTAAATACGCAGTATTTT
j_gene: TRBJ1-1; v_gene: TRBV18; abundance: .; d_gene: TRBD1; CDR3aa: CASSPWTGGSEAFF; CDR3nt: TGTGCCAGCTCACCCTGGACAGGGGGTTCTGAAGCTTTCTTT
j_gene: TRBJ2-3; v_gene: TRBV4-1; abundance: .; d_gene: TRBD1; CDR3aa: CASSHVSDRLWDTQYF; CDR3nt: TGCGCCAGCAGCCATGTGTCGGACAGGTTGTGGGATACGCAGTATTTT
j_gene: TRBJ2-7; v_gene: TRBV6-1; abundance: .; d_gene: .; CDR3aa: CASQSAETYEQYF; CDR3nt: TGTGCCAGCCAATCGGCGGAGACCTACGAGCAGTACTTC
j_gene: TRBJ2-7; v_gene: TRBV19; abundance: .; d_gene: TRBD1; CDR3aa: CASSSTGTDYEQYF; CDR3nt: TGTGCCAGTAGTAGCACCGGGACAGACTACGAGCAGTACTTC
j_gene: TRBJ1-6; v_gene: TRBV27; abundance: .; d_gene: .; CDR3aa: CASSAWDSPLHF; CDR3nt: TGTGCCAGCAGTGCTTGGGACTCACCCCTCCACTTT
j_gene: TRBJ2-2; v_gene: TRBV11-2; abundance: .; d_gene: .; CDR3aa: CASSLEVSANTGELFF; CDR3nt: TGTGCCAGCAGCTTAGAGGTCAGCGCGAACACCGGGGAGCTGTTTTTT
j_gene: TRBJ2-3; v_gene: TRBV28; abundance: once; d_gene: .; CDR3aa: CASSSGPDTQYF; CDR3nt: TGTGCCAGCAGTTCCGGGCCAGATACGCAGTATTTT
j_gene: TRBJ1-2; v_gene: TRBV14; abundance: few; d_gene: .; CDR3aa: CASSATDYGYTF; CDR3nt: TGTGCCAGCAGCGCGACAGACTATGGCTACACCTTC
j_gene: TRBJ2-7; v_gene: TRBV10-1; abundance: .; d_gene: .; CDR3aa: CASSESGLSEQYF; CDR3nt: TGCGCCAGCAGTGAGTCGGGGCTCTCCGAGCAGTACTTC
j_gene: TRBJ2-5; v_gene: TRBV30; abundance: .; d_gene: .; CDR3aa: CAWKGTQYF; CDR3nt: TGTGCCTGGAAGGGGACCCAGTACTTC
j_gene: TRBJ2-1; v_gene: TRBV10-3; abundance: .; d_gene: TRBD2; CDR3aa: CAMGTSEENEQFF; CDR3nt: TGTGCCATGGGGACTAGCGAGGAGAATGAGCAGTTCTTC
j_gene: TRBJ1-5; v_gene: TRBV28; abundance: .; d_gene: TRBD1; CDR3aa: CASKKTGRRGSNQPQHF; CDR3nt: TGTGCCAGCAAAAAGACAGGGCGGAGGGGTAGCAATCAGCCCCAGCATTTT
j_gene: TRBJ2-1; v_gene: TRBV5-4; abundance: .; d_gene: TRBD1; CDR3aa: CASSLTRGTGVWDEQFF; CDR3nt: TGTGCCAGCAGCTTAACCCGGGGGACAGGGGTTTGGGATGAGCAGTTCTTC
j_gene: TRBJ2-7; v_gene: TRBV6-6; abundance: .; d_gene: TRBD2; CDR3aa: CASASGGREQYF; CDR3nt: TGTGCCAGTGCCTCGGGAGGGAGGGAGCAGTACTTC
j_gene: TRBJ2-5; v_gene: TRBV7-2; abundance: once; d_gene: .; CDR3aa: CASSLAFFETQYF; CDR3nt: TGTGCCAGCAGCTTAGCTTTTTTCGAGACCCAGTACTTC
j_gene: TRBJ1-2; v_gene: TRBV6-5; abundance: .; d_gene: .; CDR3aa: CASSDTIYGYTF; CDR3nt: TGTGCCAGCAGTGACACCATCTATGGCTACACCTTC
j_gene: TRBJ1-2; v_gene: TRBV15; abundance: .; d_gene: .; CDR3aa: CATSRESGYGYTF; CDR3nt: TGTGCCACCAGCAGAGAATCTGGATATGGCTACACCTTC
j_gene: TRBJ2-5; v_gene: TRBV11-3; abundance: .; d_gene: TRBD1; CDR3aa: CASSSGQGRETQYF; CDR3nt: TGTGCCAGCAGTTCTGGACAGGGTCGGGAGACCCAGTACTTC
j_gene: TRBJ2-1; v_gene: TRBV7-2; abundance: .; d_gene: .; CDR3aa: CASTATGGLQFF; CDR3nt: TGTGCCAGCACCGCGACCGGGGGACTGCAGTTCTTC
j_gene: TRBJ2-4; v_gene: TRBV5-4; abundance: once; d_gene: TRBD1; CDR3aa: CASSSLDGTGGESKNIQYF; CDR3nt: TGTGCCAGCAGCTCCCTTGACGGGACAGGGGGCGAGTCCAAAAACATTCAGTACTTC
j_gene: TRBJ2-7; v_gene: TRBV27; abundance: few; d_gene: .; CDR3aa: CASSWAGVQYF; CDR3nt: TGTGCCAGCAGTTGGGCCGGGGTGCAGTACTTC
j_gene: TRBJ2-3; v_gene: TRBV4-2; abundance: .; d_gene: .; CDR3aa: CASSQAETDTQYF; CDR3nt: TGTGCCAGCAGCCAAGCAGAGACAGATACGCAGTATTTT
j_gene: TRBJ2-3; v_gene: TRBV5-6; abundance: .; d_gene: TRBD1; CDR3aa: CASSPPGQRNTDTQYF; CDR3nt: TGTGCCAGCAGCCCTCCGGGACAGAGGAACACAGATACGCAGTATTTT
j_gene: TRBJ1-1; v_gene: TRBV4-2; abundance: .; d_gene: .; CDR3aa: CASSQLVARLTNTEAFF; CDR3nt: TGTGCCAGCAGCCAATTGGTGGCCAGACTGACTAACACTGAAGCTTTCTTT
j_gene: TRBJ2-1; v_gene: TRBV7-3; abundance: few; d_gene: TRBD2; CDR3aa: CASSLLASGVNEQFF; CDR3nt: TGTGCCAGCAGCTTATTGGCTAGCGGGGTGAATGAGCAGTTCTTC
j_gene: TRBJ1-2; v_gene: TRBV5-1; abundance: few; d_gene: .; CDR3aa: CASSPSGQAPLFAF; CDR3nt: TGCGCCAGCAGCCCATCGGGGCAGGCTCCGCTCTTCGCCTTC
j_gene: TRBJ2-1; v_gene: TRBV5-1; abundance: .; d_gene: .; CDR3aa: CASSSDGQYNEQFF; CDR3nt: TGCGCCAGCAGCTCGGACGGGCAGTACAATGAGCAGTTCTTC
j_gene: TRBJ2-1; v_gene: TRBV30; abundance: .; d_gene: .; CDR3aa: CAWNFAQSYNEQFF; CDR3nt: TGTGCCTGGAATTTTGCGCAATCCTACAATGAGCAGTTCTTC
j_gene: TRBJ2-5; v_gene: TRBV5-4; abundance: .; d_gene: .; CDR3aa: CASRREETQYF; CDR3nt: TGTGCCAGCAGACGGGAAGAGACCCAGTACTTC
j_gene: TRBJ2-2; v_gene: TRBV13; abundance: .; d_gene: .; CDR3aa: CASSLTENTGELFF; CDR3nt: TGTGCCAGCAGCTTAACAGAGAACACCGGGGAGCTGTTTTTT
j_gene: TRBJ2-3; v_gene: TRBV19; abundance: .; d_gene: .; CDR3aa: CASSSGDWSTDTQYF; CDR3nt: TGTGCCAGTAGTTCCGGGGACTGGAGCACAGATACGCAGTATTTT
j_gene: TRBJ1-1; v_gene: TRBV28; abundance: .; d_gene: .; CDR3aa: CASSQGPLQKAFF; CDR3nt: TGTGCCAGCAGTCAAGGGCCATTGCAGAAAGCTTTCTTT
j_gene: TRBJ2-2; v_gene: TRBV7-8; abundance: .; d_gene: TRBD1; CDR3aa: CASSQSGQGTGELFF; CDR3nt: TGTGCCAGCAGCCAAAGCGGACAGGGGACCGGGGAGCTGTTTTTT
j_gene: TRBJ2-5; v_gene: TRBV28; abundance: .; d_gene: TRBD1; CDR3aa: CASRPSGTGRETQYF; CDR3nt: TGTGCCAGCAGACCCTCCGGGACAGGGAGAGAGACCCAGTACTTC
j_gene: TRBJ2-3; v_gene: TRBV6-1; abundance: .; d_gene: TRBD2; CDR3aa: CASSENDSGRLDTQYF; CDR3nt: TGTGCCAGCAGTGAAAACGATAGCGGGAGGCTGGATACGCAGTATTTT
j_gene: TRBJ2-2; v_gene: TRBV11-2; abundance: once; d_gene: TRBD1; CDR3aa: CASSRQGFNTGELFF; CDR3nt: TGTGCCAGCAGCCGACAGGGGTTTAACACCGGGGAGCTGTTTTTT
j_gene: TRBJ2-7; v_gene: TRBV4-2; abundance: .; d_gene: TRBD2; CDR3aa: CASSQGEGPYEQYF; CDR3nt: TGTGCCAGCAGCCAAGGGGAGGGCCCCTACGAGCAGTACTTC